Below, 13 T cell receptor beta chains from the same sample are listed, as sequenced in a study of blood T cells in healthy people across ages. For the second PCR, which ran for about 7 to 12 cycles, a sample-barcoded 5' primer and a J-beta primer mix were used. TCRdb reanalysed the 5' RACE reads using MiXCR and keeps one entry per CDR3 protein. The sample has around 1.5 million distinct CDR3 sequences, around 35% seen once. What was sequenced was blood. These receptors were obtained from a woman aged 25 to 39 in good health.

There are a few counts of this clonotype. The rearrangement joins TRBV13 to TRBJ1-4, with D perhaps TRBD1 (5 bases). In germline, CDR1 is PRHDT, CDR2 FYEKMQ (reference sequence). V was pared by 0 bases and J by 14 bases, with 16 bases between. This CDR3 region has 14 residues. DNA for the CDR3: TGTGCCAGCAGCTTAGGCCTCCGGGACCCGGGGCTGTTTTTT. Amino acid sequence: CASSLGLRDPGLFF.

CDR3: CATATGGSEKLFF. DNA of the CDR3: TGTGCCACCGCGACAGGGGGCAGTGAAAAACTGTTTTTT. This rearrangement joins TRBV28 to TRBJ1-4; TRBD1 matches 10 bases. Germline values: CDR1 MDHEN, CDR2 SYDVKM. Germline trimming cut 10 bases from V and 7 bases from J; bases unmatched to any gene: 6. This CDR3 comprises 13 residues.

The chain has TRBV7-8 and TRBJ2-3; D is possibly TRBD2 (5 bases). V shed 5 bases and J shed 0 bases, with 18 bases lying between them. This CDR3 is 17 amino acids long. Germline CDR1 reads SGHVS; CDR2 reads FQNEAQ. CDR3 sequence (DNA): TGTGCCAGCAGCCAACAAACCCTAGCAGATAGCACAGATACGCAGTATTTT. This gives the protein CASSQQTLADSTDTQYF. Based on the CDR3 plus reference TRBV7-8 and TRBJ2-3, the full variable domain is GAGVSQSPRYKVAKRGQDVALRCDPISGHVSLFWYQQALGQGPEFLTYFQNEAQLDKSGLPSDRFFAERPEGSVSTLKIQRTQQEDSAVYLCASSQQTLADSTDTQYFGPGTRLTVL.

To note about this clonotype: A read error may be the cause here, since a much bigger clone is one base away. V is TRBV7-9 and J is TRBJ1-1; 8 nucleotides match TRBD1. This CDR3 has 12 amino acids. CDR1 and CDR2 (germline): SEHNR, FQNEAQ (reference sequence). Losses at the gene ends were 6 bases for V and 5 bases for J; bases not matched to a gene: 2. The CDR3 DNA reads TGTGCCAGCAGGCGGACAGGGACTGAAGCTTTCTTT. It codes for CASRRTGTEAFF. Using reference TRBV7-9 and TRBJ1-1 for the parts outside the CDR3, the full variable domain is DTGVSQNPRHKITKRGQNVTFRCDPISEHNRLYWYRQTLGQGPEFLTYFQNEAQLEKSRLLSDRFSAERPKGSFSTLEIQRTEQGDSAMYLCASRRTGTEAFFGQGTRLTVV.

This chain joins TRBV6-2 or TRBV6-3 and TRBJ2-1; tentative D call: TRBD2 (6 bases). V dropped 0 bases and J dropped 0 bases, with 18 bases sitting between them. CDR3 length: 19 residues. Looked up from germline, CDR1 is MNHEY and CDR2 is SVGEGT. CDR3 nucleotides: TGTGCCAGCAGTTACTCGATAGCGGACCTAGGAAGCTCCTACAATGAGCAGTTCTTC. Translating gives CASSYSIADLGSSYNEQFF.

The table lists this clonotype with a few counts. V is TRBV6-2 or TRBV6-3 and J is TRBJ2-7; unclear D gene. In germline, CDR1 is MNHEY, CDR2 SVGEGT. The ends were cut back, 7 bases at V and 6 bases at J, with 19 bases in the middle. The CDR3 sequence is 14 residues long. As DNA, the CDR3 is TGTGCCAGCATCTCGGGCCCTGCGGCTCTCGAGCAGTACTTC. It encodes CASISGPAALEQYF.

CDR3 DNA: TGCGCCAGCAGCCAAGTCGGGGCTACCGCCCTCGAGCAGTACTTC. Encoded protein: CASSQVGATALEQYF. The chain joins TRBV4-1 to TRBJ2-4; either TRBD1 or TRBD2 may fit D (5 bases each). TRBJ2-7 explains the end of the DNA better; the J call may be wrong. Germline CDR1 and CDR2: MGHRA and YSYEKL. This CDR3 contains 15 residues.

V usage is TRBV4-1 and J usage is TRBJ2-1, with D possibly TRBD2 on 6 matching bases. This CDR3 region has 17 residues. Trimming removed 3 bases from V and 6 bases from J, with 21 bases in between. CDR1 MGHRA and CDR2 YSYEKL come from the germline V gene. This CDR3 reads CASSHQDLLPGGNEQFF. The CDR3 DNA follows: TGCGCCAGCAGCCATCAAGACTTGTTACCCGGGGGCAATGAGCAGTTCTTC.

This clonotype has more than one count but fewer than ten. V usage is TRBV6-1 and J usage is TRBJ2-3; D remains unclear. The CDR3 is made up of 14 amino acids. The V end was cut by 6 bases, the J end by 1 base, with 11 bases between. The V gene's germline CDR1 is MNHNS and CDR2 SASEGT. The CDR3 bases are TGTGCCAGCAGGAACTTGGGCGGCACAGATACGCAGTATTTT. Its translation is CASRNLGGTDTQYF.

This clonotype has more than one count but fewer than ten. The chain couples TRBV5-1 to TRBJ1-2; TRBD1 is a possible D gene (5 bases). Germline CDR1 and CDR2: SGHRS and YFSETQ. V gave up 7 bases and J gave up 6 bases, with 25 bases separating them. The CDR3 totals 16 residues. The CDR3: CASRAPIGQGWNGYTF. In DNA form, the CDR3 reads TGCGCCAGCCGAGCCCCCATAGGGCAGGGCTGGAATGGCTACACCTTC.

Here the CDR3 reads CASSFWGQDPSPLHF. CDR3 in DNA: TGCGCCAGCAGCTTTTGGGGACAAGACCCTTCACCCCTCCACTTT. The V gene is TRBV5-1, the J gene TRBJ1-6; possible D gene TRBD1, 6 bases. The CDR3 sequence is 15 residues long. With 2 bases removed from V and 9 bases from J, the gap between germline ends came to 15 bases. Germline V gives CDR1 SGHRS, CDR2 YFSETQ.

The sample holds many counts of this clonotype. The genes are TRBV7-6 and TRBJ2-7; tentative D call: TRBD1 (6 bases). The CDR3 covers 14 residues. Per germline, CDR1 SGHVS and CDR2 FNYEAQ. V was clipped by 2 bases and J by 3 bases, with 11 bases between them. CDR3 nucleotides: TGTGCCAGCAGCTTAAGGGCAGGGGACTACGAGCAGTACTTC. Encoded protein: CASSLRAGDYEQYF.

This clonotype was counted a few times. CDR3 in DNA: TGTGCCAGCAGCCAGATAGAGGGGGCCTATAATGAAAAACTGTTTTTT. Encoded protein: CASSQIEGAYNEKLFF. V gene TRBV7-6 combines with J gene TRBJ1-4; 7 bases are shared with TRBD1. The germline V gene encodes CDR1 SGHVS and CDR2 FNYEAQ. Germline trimming cut 5 bases from V and 4 bases from J; bases unmatched to any gene: 10. CDR3 length equals 16 residues.